The entry below gives a single TCR beta chain sequence along with its context. Sequenced by immunoSEQ multiplex PCR; TCRdb stores in-frame clones only, minus some. The data show more than 75,000 clones, around 90% seen once. The CDR3 length is 15 residues. V was shortened by 2 bases and J by 1 base, with 10 bases between the two germline ends. The germline gives CDR1 MRHNA, CDR2 SNTAGT. The data belong to a study of blood T cell repertoires in COVID-19. This sequence joins TRBV6-4 and TRBJ2-3, with D tentatively TRBD2 (6 bases). The receptor's source is a man aged 30 to 45 with acute or convalescent COVID-19. Material: peripheral blood. The CDR3 sequence is CASSDSRGGTDTQYF. The DNA for the CDR3 is TGTGCCAGCAGTGACAGTCGCGGGGGCACAGATACGCAGTATTTT.